Shown below are 14 T cell receptor beta chains from a single sample sequenced in a study of identical twins. TCRdb passed the 5' RACE reads through MiXCR, listing each CDR3 protein once. In the table there are about 690,000 distinct CDR3 sequences, 5.5% to 7.5% of which are singletons. The sample taken for sequencing was naive T cells sorted from blood. The receptors here all came from a young man in good health.

This sequence joins TRBV29-1 and TRBJ2-5, with 10 nucleotides matching TRBD1. The CDR3 runs 13 residues. V was clipped by 7 bases and J by 2 bases; unmatched bases: 4. Germline V gives CDR1 SQVTM, CDR2 ANQGSEA. Here the CDR3 reads CSARTGGQETQYF. The DNA for the CDR3 is TGCAGCGCCCGGACAGGGGGTCAAGAGACCCAGTACTTC.

A note on this clonotype: A much larger clone differs by one base, so this may be a read error. The V and J genes are TRBV6-2 or TRBV6-3 and TRBJ1-1, with D maybe TRBD1 (6 bases). This CDR3 contains 13 residues. The germline CDR1 and CDR2 sequences are MNHEY and SVGEGT. In DNA, the CDR3 is TGTGCCAGCAGTTGGAAGTGGGACACTGGAGCTTTCTTT. Its protein is CASSWKWDTGAFF.

The rearrangement joins TRBV24-1 to TRBJ2-1; 8 bases line up with TRBD2. The assigned J gene may be wrong: the sequence end matches TRBJ2-7 better. This CDR3 region has 18 residues. Germline V gene sequence: CDR1 KGHDR, CDR2 SFDVKD. The DNA for the CDR3 is TGTGCCACCAGTGGGAGTCCGGGGACTAGTAGGTCCTACAATGAGCAGTACTTC. Protein sequence: CATSGSPGTSRSYNEQYF.

The chain carries TRBV20-1 and TRBJ2-1; D remains unclear. The CDR3 is made up of 15 amino acids. The germline V gene has CDR1 DFQATT and CDR2 SNEGSKA (reference sequence). V dropped 0 bases and J dropped 2 bases, with 11 bases sitting between them. The DNA of the CDR3 is TGCAGTGCTAGAGAAAGGTTAGGGCCCTACAATGAGCAGTTCTTC. Amino acid sequence: CSARERLGPYNEQFF.

The chain links TRBV7-9 to TRBJ2-7; perhaps TRBD2 as D (5 bases). Germline lookup yields CDR1 SEHNR and CDR2 FQNEAQ (reference sequence). The CDR3 totals 13 residues. The V end was cut by 3 bases, the J end by 4 bases, with 10 bases between. CDR3 amino acids: CASSFYGVYEQYF. CDR3 nucleotide sequence: TGTGCCAGCAGCTTCTACGGGGTTTACGAGCAGTACTTC.

This clonotype showed up many times. V usage is TRBV5-1 and J usage is TRBJ1-1; no clear D. Trimming took off 1 base at V and 2 bases at J, with 9 bases between the two ends. The CDR3 covers 14 residues. The germline gives CDR1 SGHRS, CDR2 YFSETQ. CDR3 protein: CASSLSGVNTEAFF. As DNA, the CDR3 is TGCGCCAGCAGCTTGTCAGGCGTAAACACTGAAGCTTTCTTT.

This clonotype was observed many times. J is TRBJ2-2 and V is TRBV10-3; D might be TRBD1 or TRBD2, each matching 6 bases. The CDR3 is 12 residues long. Trimming shortened V by 8 bases and J by 5 bases, and 9 bases separated the two germline ends. Germline CDR1 is ENHRY and CDR2 is SYGVKD. CDR3 protein: CAIGGGTGELFF. The CDR3 DNA reads as TGTGCCATCGGAGGGGGGACCGGGGAGCTGTTTTTT.

This clonotype was observed a handful of times. The V and J genes are TRBV4-3 and TRBJ2-5; D remains unclear. Per germline, CDR1 LGHNA and CDR2 YSLEER. The CDR3 sequence is 13 residues long. Trimming stripped 5 bases from V and 5 bases from J, with 12 bases between. The CDR3 DNA reads as TGCGCCAGCAGCGGAGACGGTGGGGAGACCCAGTACTTC. The encoded protein is CASSGDGGETQYF.

This clonotype occurred many times. The chain employs TRBV29-1 and TRBJ1-1; tentatively, D is TRBD1 (5 bases). V was shortened by 3 bases and J by 5 bases, with 10 bases between the two germline ends. CDR1 SQVTM and CDR2 ANQGSEA come from the germline V gene. CDR3 length equals 12 residues. The CDR3 spells CSVETVKTEAFF. DNA of the CDR3: TGCAGCGTTGAGACAGTAAAAACTGAAGCTTTCTTT.

On this clonotype itself: Here the CDR3 omits its conserved ending phenylalanine or tryptophan, so a read error is the likely source. V gene TRBV29-1 combines with J gene TRBJ2-5; D ambiguous. CDR3 size: 11 residues. V was pared by 3 bases and J by 5 bases, with 7 bases between. Per the germline V gene, CDR1 is SQVTM and CDR2 is ANQGSEA. The CDR3, as DNA: TGCAGCGTTGAGACGGCGGAGACCCAGTACTTG. It specifies CSVETAETQYL.

V is TRBV4-1 and J is TRBJ2-3; 9 bases map to TRBD2. The CDR3 has 15 residues. V lost 3 bases to trimming and J lost 2 bases; unmatched junction nucleotides: 3. The germline CDR1 and CDR2 sequences are MGHRA and YSYEKL. The CDR3: CASSHLAGNTDTQYF. The CDR3 DNA sequence: TGCGCCAGCAGCCATCTAGCGGGGAACACAGATACGCAGTATTTT.

The chain uses TRBV6-5 and TRBJ1-1; perhaps TRBD1 as D (6 bases). Germline CDR1 and CDR2: MNHEY and SVGAGI. This CDR3 region has 16 residues. The V end was cut by 0 bases, the J end by 1 base, with 12 bases between. The CDR3 is CASSYSMGAENTEAFF. CDR3 coding DNA: TGTGCCAGCAGTTACTCGATGGGGGCTGAGAACACTGAAGCTTTCTTT.

Of note for this clonotype: Mismatch with germline at one junction end may stem from a read error. The J gene is TRBJ2-1, the V gene TRBV25-1; 9 bases are a match to TRBD2. Germline V gene sequence: CDR1 MGHDK, CDR2 SYGVNS. CDR3 length equals 14 residues. The CDR3 spells CASGDSGRYNEQFF. In nucleotides, the CDR3 is TGTGCCAGCGGTGATAGCGGGAGATACAATGAGCAGTTCTTC.

This clonotype was detected many times. The chain is built from TRBV21-1 and TRBJ2-7. TRBV21-1 constitutes a pseudogene. The CDR3 contains 15 residues. The chain's CDR3 is CASSNKQGTLYEQYF. The CDR3 bases are TGTGCCAGCAGCAACAAACAGGGAACTCTCTACGAGCAGTACTTC.